The rows below give T cell receptor beta chains drawn from one sample of a study of blood T cell repertoires in COVID-19. Assay: immunoSEQ multiplex PCR; the TCRdb copy retains only in-frame clones and omits some. The table records roughly 160,000 clones, approximately 83% of them present only once. Sample: peripheral blood. All receptors come from a man in his 70s with active or convalescent COVID-19. Both conserved end residues are part of each CDR3. D genes are given only for firm matches. The size entry is marked missing in some rows and otherwise reads once, few, many or a size class.

d_gene | len | j_gene | v_gene | abundance | CDR3aa | CDR3nt
. | 17 | TRBJ2-7 | TRBV15 | . | CATSRGGNFPPSYEQYF | TGTGCCACCAGCAGAGGAGGGAACTTTCCCCCCTCCTACGAGCAGTACTTC
TRBD1 | 16 | TRBJ2-3 | TRBV5-5 | . | CASSLLTGGSTDTQYF | TGTGCCAGCAGCCTGCTAACAGGGGGCTCCACAGATACGCAGTATTTT
TRBD1 | 15 | TRBJ2-2 | TRBV5-4 | . | CASSRRDRDTGELFF | TGTGCCAGCAGCCGCCGGGACAGGGACACCGGGGAGCTGTTTTTT
. | 13 | TRBJ2-2 | TRBV28 | . | CASSLQNTGELFF | TGTGCCAGCAGTTTACAGAACACCGGGGAGCTGTTTTTT
TRBD1 | 15 | TRBJ1-2 | TRBV19 | . | CASSIDGTVNYGYTF | TGTGCCAGTAGTATAGATGGGACAGTCAACTATGGCTACACCTTC
. | 13 | TRBJ2-5 | TRBV29-1 | . | CSVETGNQETQYF | TGCAGCGTTGAGACAGGAAACCAAGAGACCCAGTACTTC
. | 20 | TRBJ1-6 | TRBV19 | . | CASSPRRPWEVASDNSPLHF | TGTGCCAGTAGTCCAAGAAGACCCTGGGAGGTGGCCTCCGATAATTCACCCCTCCACTTT
. | 15 | TRBJ1-1 | TRBV6-5 | few | CASSPTGGGWPEAFF | TGTGCCAGCAGTCCCACCGGTGGGGGGTGGCCTGAAGCTTTCTTT
TRBD1 | 14 | TRBJ2-5 | TRBV5-1 | . | CASSLGQVGETQYF | TGCGCCAGCAGCTTAGGACAGGTCGGGGAGACCCAGTACTTC
. | 14 | TRBJ1-5 | TRBV12-5 | . | CASALQGYNQPQHF | TGTGCTAGTGCCCTTCAGGGGTACAATCAGCCCCAGCATTTT
. | 12 | TRBJ1-1 | TRBV3-1/TRBV3-2 | . | CASSQLGTEAFF | TGTGCCAGCAGCCAACTCGGCACTGAAGCTTTCTTT
. | 16 | TRBJ2-1 | TRBV5-5 | . | CASSSISGSSYNEQFF | TGTGCCAGCAGCTCGATATCTGGTAGCTCCTACAATGAGCAGTTCTTC
. | 12 | TRBJ1-2 | TRBV29-1 | . | CSVFLRTGGYTF | TGCAGCGTTTTCCTACGGACTGGTGGCTACACCTTC
. | 14 | TRBJ2-3 | TRBV7-9 | . | CASSLQGFTDTQYF | TGTGCCAGCAGCCTACAGGGTTTCACAGATACGCAGTATTTT
. | 17 | TRBJ2-6 | TRBV5-4 | few | CASIPRDSSSGANVLTF | TGTGCCAGCATCCCCCGGGACTCAAGCTCTGGGGCCAACGTCCTGACTTTC
TRBD2 | 16 | TRBJ2-7 | TRBV2 | . | CASSTGTSGSSYEQYF | TGTGCCAGCAGTACCGGGACTAGCGGGTCGTCCTACGAGCAGTACTTC
. | 14 | TRBJ1-4 | TRBV7-2 | . | CASSSRVTNEKLFF | TGTGCCAGCAGCTCCAGGGTAACTAATGAAAAACTGTTTTTT
TRBD1 | 15 | TRBJ1-6 | TRBV2 | . | CASRSTGGENSPLHF | TGTGCCAGCAGATCGACAGGGGGCGAGAATTCACCCCTCCACTTT
TRBD2 | 17 | TRBJ2-1 | TRBV24-1 | once | CATSDLGGGGRDNEQFF | TGTGCCACCAGTGATTTGGGAGGTGGCGGGAGAGACAATGAGCAGTTCTTC
. | 15 | TRBJ2-4 | TRBV11-2 | . | CASSLGRVGKNIQYF | TGTGCCAGCAGCTTAGGCCGGGTCGGCAAAAACATTCAGTACTTC
. | 12 | TRBJ2-7 | TRBV12-3/TRBV12-4 | . | CASREQGHEQYF | TGTGCCAGCAGGGAACAGGGCCACGAGCAGTACTTC
. | 14 | TRBJ2-3 | TRBV5-4 | . | CASSSKGNTDTQYF | TGTGCCAGCAGCTCCAAGGGGAACACAGATACGCAGTATTTT
. | 14 | TRBJ1-6 | TRBV2 | . | CASSDGRPNSPLHF | TGTGCCAGCAGTGATGGCAGGCCGAATTCACCCCTCCACTTT
. | 13 | TRBJ1-4 | TRBV18 | . | CASSPGRQEKLFF | TGTGCCAGCTCACCAGGCCGTCAGGAAAAACTGTTTTTT
. | 17 | TRBJ2-2 | TRBV5-5 | . | CASSLGLYASATGELFF | TGTGCCAGCAGCTTGGGGCTTTATGCTAGCGCCACCGGGGAGCTGTTTTTT
TRBD1 | 16 | TRBJ1-1 | TRBV13 | . | CASSLGTGGGSTEAFF | TGTGCCAGCAGCTTAGGGACAGGGGGTGGTAGCACTGAAGCTTTCTTT
. | 18 | TRBJ1-1 | TRBV7-9 | . | CASSLMIGRDSRRAEAFF | TGTGCCAGCAGCTTGATGATCGGCCGGGACTCCCGAAGGGCTGAAGCTTTCTTT
. | 14 | TRBJ1-1 | TRBV19 | . | CASSTRGWNTEAFF | TGTGCCAGTAGTACCAGGGGATGGAACACTGAAGCTTTCTTT
. | 16 | TRBJ1-3 | TRBV9 | . | CASSVAAGISGNTIYF | TGTGCCAGCAGCGTAGCTGCAGGAATATCTGGAAACACCATATATTTT
. | 14 | TRBJ2-1 | TRBV7-2 | . | CASRFDSAYNEQFF | TGTGCCAGCCGGTTCGACAGCGCCTACAATGAGCAGTTCTTC
. | 16 | TRBJ1-1 | TRBV5-6 | . | CASSFSHGTMNTEAFF | TGTGCCAGCAGCTTTTCCCACGGGACAATGAACACTGAAGCTTTCTTT
. | 13 | TRBJ2-7 | TRBV5-1 | . | CASSLISSYEQYF | TGCGCCAGCAGCTTGATCAGTTCCTACGAGCAGTACTTC
. | 15 | TRBJ2-7 | TRBV7-2 | . | CASSLTGLWGDEQYF | TGTGCCAGCAGCTTGACTGGGCTCTGGGGAGACGAGCAGTACTTC
. | 14 | TRBJ1-2 | TRBV28 | . | CASSLRGGADGYTF | TGTGCCAGCAGTTTGAGGGGGGGGGCGGATGGCTACACCTTC
TRBD2 | 14 | TRBJ2-3 | TRBV19 | few | CASKPPGGTDTQYF | TGTGCCAGTAAACCCCCGGGAGGAACAGATACGCAGTATTTT
TRBD2 | 18 | TRBJ2-1 | TRBV5-1 | . | CASSWGGRSTSGNNEQFF | TGCGCCAGCAGCTGGGGGGGTCGGTCGACTAGCGGGAACAATGAGCAGTTCTTC
. | 13 | TRBJ1-2 | TRBV24-1 | many | CATRSGAGYGYTF | TGTGCCACCAGGAGCGGCGCCGGCTATGGCTACACCTTC
. | 13 | TRBJ2-1 | TRBV7-2 | . | CASSSLVYNEQFF | TGTGCCAGCAGCTCCCTTGTCTACAATGAGCAGTTCTTC
TRBD1 | 15 | TRBJ1-5 | TRBV30 | . | CAWSGKDRVNQPQHF | TGTGCCTGGAGTGGGAAGGACAGGGTCAATCAGCCCCAGCATTTT
. | 13 | TRBJ1-3 | TRBV3-1/TRBV3-2 | . | CASSSLYANTIYF | TGTGCCAGCAGCTCACTCTATGCAAACACCATATATTTT
TRBD1 | 14 | TRBJ2-7 | TRBV28 | . | CASSLGQGAREQYF | TGTGCCAGCAGTTTAGGGCAGGGGGCGAGAGAGCAGTACTTC
. | 16 | TRBJ2-1 | TRBV5-1 | . | CASSTLQASSYNEQFF | TGCGCCAGCAGCACCCTACAGGCAAGCTCCTACAATGAGCAGTTCTTC
. | 15 | TRBJ1-2 | TRBV7-9 | . | CASSSGSGRGYGYTF | TGTGCCAGCAGCTCGGGGTCCGGGAGGGGGTATGGCTACACCTTC
TRBD2 | 18 | TRBJ2-2 | TRBV5-1 | . | CASSFSNAGTSGPGELFF | TGCGCCAGCAGCTTCAGTAACGCCGGGACTAGCGGTCCGGGGGAGCTGTTTTTT
. | 16 | TRBJ2-3 | TRBV7-9 | . | CASSTGTSERTDTQYF | TGTGCCAGCAGCACCGGGACATCAGAAAGAACAGATACGCAGTATTTT
TRBD1 | 16 | TRBJ1-2 | TRBV5-5 | . | CASNPRGADRGFGYTF | TGTGCCAGCAACCCCAGGGGCGCGGACAGGGGATTTGGCTACACCTTC
. | 15 | TRBJ2-7 | TRBV9 | . | CASSVGPGKTYEQYF | TGTGCCAGCAGCGTAGGGCCAGGGAAAACCTACGAGCAGTACTTC
. | 15 | TRBJ2-1 | TRBV5-1 | . | CASSTQGGSYNEQFF | TGCGCCAGCAGCACCCAAGGGGGCTCCTACAATGAGCAGTTCTTC
. | 15 | TRBJ2-3 | TRBV28 | . | CASSLGPIRADTQYF | TGTGCCAGCAGTTTAGGCCCAATTCGGGCAGATACGCAGTATTTT
TRBD1 | 16 | TRBJ1-5 | TRBV18 | . | CASSPRGQGGSQPQHF | TGTGCCAGCTCACCACGGGGACAGGGGGGGTCTCAGCCCCAGCATTTT
. | 13 | TRBJ2-5 | TRBV5-6 | . | CASSLQGRETQYF | TGTGCCAGCAGCTTACAGGGTCGGGAGACCCAGTACTTC
TRBD1 | 15 | TRBJ1-4 | TRBV28 | . | CASSLAGTVREKLFF | TGTGCCAGCAGTTTAGCCGGGACAGTAAGGGAAAAACTGTTTTTT
TRBD1 | 12 | TRBJ1-5 | TRBV29-1 | . | CSVGQGDQPQHF | TGCAGCGTCGGACAGGGCGATCAGCCCCAGCATTTT